One and the same sample provided the 6 T cell receptor beta chains below, sequenced in a study of cytomegalovirus exposure and HLA in healthy donors. Amplification used 60 Vbeta primers and 13 Jbeta primers. Repertoires were generated with immunoSEQ multiplex PCR, while TCRdb's copy carries only in-frame clones and drops some. The table has around 130,000 clones, 75% to 85% seen once. Sequencing was done on a sample of PBMCs. The receptors were gathered from a woman under 30 in good health and CMV-seropositive.

CDR3: CASVLQGPLTGANVLTF. DNA for the CDR3: TGTGCCAGTGTGCTACAGGGCCCCTTAACTGGGGCCAACGTCCTGACTTTC. This chain links TRBV19 with TRBJ2-6; possibly TRBD1 for D (6 bases). Trimming pared 8 bases from V and 2 bases from J, leaving 19 bases between. The CDR3 contains 17 residues. Germline V lookup: CDR1 LNHDA, CDR2 SQIVND (reference sequence).

J is TRBJ2-1 and V is TRBV25-1; 10 bases match TRBD2. The CDR3 is made up of 18 amino acids. Germline loops: CDR1 MGHDK, CDR2 SYGVNS. V trimming: 3 bases; J trimming: 11 bases; junction bases outside the gene matches: 19. This CDR3 reads CASSEVRRLAGAEVKQFF. The CDR3 DNA follows: TGTGCCAGCAGTGAGGTTAGGAGACTAGCGGGCGCCGAAGTGAAGCAGTTCTTC.

The table lists this clone with a count of one. The chain carries TRBV12-5 and TRBJ2-5, with D tentatively TRBD2 (5 bases). The J call may be wrong; the DNA end is better matched by TRBJ2-7. Germline V gene sequence: CDR1 LGHNT, CDR2 FRNRAP. CDR3 length: 14 amino acids. DNA for the CDR3: TGTGCTAGTGGTTTGACCGGACTCTCCTACGAGCAGTACTTC. Translating gives CASGLTGLSYEQYF.

The genes are TRBV4-1 and TRBJ1-2; 8 nucleotides line up with TRBD1. V shed 3 bases and J 7 bases; nucleotides not matched to a gene: 10. The CDR3 extends over 15 amino acids. Germline V gene lookup returns CDR1 MGHRA and CDR2 YSYEKL. The CDR3 reads CASSHNLGTGGGYTF. CDR3 nucleotides: TGCGCCAGCAGCCACAACCTTGGGACAGGCGGTGGCTACACCTTC.

V and J are TRBV6-5 and TRBJ2-7, with D hard to call. The CDR3 is made up of 14 amino acids. Trimming shortened V by 5 bases and J by 0 bases, and 11 bases separated the two germline ends. Germline values: CDR1 MNHEY, CDR2 SVGAGI. The CDR3 loop is CASSPRQSSYEQYF. CDR3 sequence (DNA): TGTGCCAGCAGTCCCAGGCAGAGCTCCTACGAGCAGTACTTC.

V is TRBV13 and J is TRBJ1-1, with TRBD1 as a possible D gene (5 bases). Trimming shortened V by 1 base and J by 7 bases, and 13 bases separated the two germline ends. CDR1 PRHDT and CDR2 FYEKMQ come from the germline V gene (reference sequence). The CDR3 spans 14 residues. The CDR3 spells CASSLDQDRVEAFF. The DNA for the CDR3 is TGTGCCAGCAGCTTAGACCAAGACAGAGTTGAAGCTTTCTTT. Drawing the rest from reference TRBV13 and TRBJ1-1, the complete variable domain is AAGVIQSPRHLIKEKRETATLKCYPIPRHDTVYWYQQGPGQDPQFLISFYEKMQSDKGSIPDRFSAQQFSDYHSELNMSSLELGDSALYFCASSLDQDRVEAFFGQGTRLTVV.